This T cell receptor beta chain is drawn from a study of siplizumab effects on memory and regulatory T cells. Broader study findings: Siplizumab significantly reduced alloreactive sequences traceable to unstimulated CD4+ memory cells.

Investigators obtained sequences from unstimulated naive, memory, effector memory and TEMRA subsets in a few donor pairs. The data were produced by immunoSEQ multiplex PCR, yet TCRdb's version contains in-frame clones alone and is incomplete. This repertoire shows about 91,000 clones, around 97% found once; its top ten account for under 0.04%. The CDR3 consists of 16 residues. The V gene end was trimmed by 5 bases and the J gene end by 0 bases; junction bases not matched to a gene: 4. Per germline, CDR1 SEHNR and CDR2 FQNEAQ (reference sequence). To note about this clone: As yet, its antigen is unknown.

This rearrangement joins TRBV7-9 to TRBJ1-6, with 7 nucleotides matching TRBD1. Sequencing input: naive CD4+ T cells sorted from blood. This TCR came from a human donor in good health. CDR3 coding DNA: TGTGCCAGCAGCGAGGACAGGAGCTCCTATAATTCACCCCTCCACTTT. Translated, it gives CASSEDRSSYNSPLHF.